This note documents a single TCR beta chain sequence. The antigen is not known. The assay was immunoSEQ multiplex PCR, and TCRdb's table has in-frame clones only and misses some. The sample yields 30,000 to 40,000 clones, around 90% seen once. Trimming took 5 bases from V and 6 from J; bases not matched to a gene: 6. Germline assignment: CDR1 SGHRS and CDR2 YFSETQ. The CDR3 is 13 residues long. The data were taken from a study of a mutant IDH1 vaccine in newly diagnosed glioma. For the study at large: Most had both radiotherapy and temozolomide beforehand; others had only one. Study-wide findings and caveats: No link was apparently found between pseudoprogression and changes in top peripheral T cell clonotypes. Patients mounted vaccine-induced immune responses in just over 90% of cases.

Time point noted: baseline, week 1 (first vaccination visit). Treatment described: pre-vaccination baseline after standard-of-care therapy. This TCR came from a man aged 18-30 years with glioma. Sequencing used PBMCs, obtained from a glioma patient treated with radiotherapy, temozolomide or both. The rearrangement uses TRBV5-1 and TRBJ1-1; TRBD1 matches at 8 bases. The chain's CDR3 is CASRERTGSEAFF. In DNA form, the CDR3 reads TGCGCCAGCAGGGAAAGGACAGGGTCTGAAGCTTTCTTT.